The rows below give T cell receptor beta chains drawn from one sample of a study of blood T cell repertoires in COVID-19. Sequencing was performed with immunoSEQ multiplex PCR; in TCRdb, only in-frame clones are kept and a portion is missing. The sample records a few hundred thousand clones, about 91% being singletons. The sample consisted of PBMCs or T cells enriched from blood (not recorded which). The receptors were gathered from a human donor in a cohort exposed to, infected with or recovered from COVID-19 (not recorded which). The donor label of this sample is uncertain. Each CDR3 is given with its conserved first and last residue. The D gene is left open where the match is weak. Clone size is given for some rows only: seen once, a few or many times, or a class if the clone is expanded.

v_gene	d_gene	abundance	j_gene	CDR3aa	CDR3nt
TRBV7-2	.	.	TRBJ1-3	CASSFLGNTIYF	TGTGCCAGCAGCTTTTTAGGAAACACCATATATTTT
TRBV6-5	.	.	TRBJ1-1	CASSDQGWMNTEAFF	TGTGCCAGCAGCGATCAGGGGTGGATGAACACTGAAGCTTTCTTT
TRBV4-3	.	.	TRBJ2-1	CASSQDRWQGINEQFF	TGCGCCAGCAGCCAAGATCGTTGGCAGGGGATCAATGAGCAGTTCTTC
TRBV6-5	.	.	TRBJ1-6	CASSYPTGDYNSPLHF	TGTGCCAGCAGTTACCCGACAGGCGACTATAATTCACCCCTCCACTTT
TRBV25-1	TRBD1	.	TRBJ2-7	CASENRGRNEQYF	TGTGCCAGCGAAAACAGGGGGCGAAACGAGCAGTACTTC
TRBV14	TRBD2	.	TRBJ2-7	CASSQVGGYEQYF	TGTGCCAGCAGCCAAGTGGGAGGGTACGAGCAGTACTTC
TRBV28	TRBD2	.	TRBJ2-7	CASSPGTSGYEQYF	TGTGCCAGCAGTCCTGGGACTAGCGGCTACGAGCAGTACTTC
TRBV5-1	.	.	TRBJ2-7	CASNLGLDGEQYF	TGCGCCAGCAACCTCGGACTGGACGGCGAGCAGTACTTC
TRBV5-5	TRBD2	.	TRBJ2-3	CASSSARLAGGNTDTQYF	TGTGCCAGCAGCTCCGCACGACTAGCGGGGGGCAACACAGATACGCAGTATTTT
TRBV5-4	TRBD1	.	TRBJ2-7	CASSKGGQEYEQYF	TGTGCCAGCAGCAAGGGGGGACAGGAATACGAGCAGTACTTC
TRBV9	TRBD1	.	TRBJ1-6	CASSALTWTGVNSPLHF	TGTGCCAGCAGCGCCCTGACGTGGACAGGGGTTAATTCACCCCTCCACTTT
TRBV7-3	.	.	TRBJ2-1	CASSPGSSRKEQFF	TGTGCCAGCAGCCCCGGGTCCTCCCGAAAGGAGCAGTTCTTC
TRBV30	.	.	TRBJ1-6	CAWSAGLFLPYNSPLHF	TGTGCCTGGAGCGCGGGACTGTTCTTACCCTATAATTCACCCCTCCACTTT
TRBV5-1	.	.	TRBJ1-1	CASSLSGIGQAFF	TGCGCCAGCAGCTTGTCAGGGATCGGGCAAGCTTTCTTT
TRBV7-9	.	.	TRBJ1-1	CASSLRTAMNTEAFF	TGTGCCAGCAGCCTACGGACAGCCATGAACACTGAAGCTTTCTTT
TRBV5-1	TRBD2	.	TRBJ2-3	CASSPGLAGFTDTQYF	TGCGCCAGCAGCCCTGGACTAGCGGGGTTCACAGATACGCAGTATTTT
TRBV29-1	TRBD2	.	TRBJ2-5	CSVDGGAAETQYF	TGCAGCGTTGACGGGGGGGCTGCGGAGACCCAGTACTTC
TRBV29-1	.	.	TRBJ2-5	CSVVRVALETQYF	TGCAGCGTTGTAAGAGTAGCGCTGGAGACCCAGTACTTC
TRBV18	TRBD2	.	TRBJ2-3	CASSPRMVAGGPTDTQYF	TGTGCCAGCTCACCCAGGATGGTAGCGGGGGGGCCCACAGATACGCAGTATTTT
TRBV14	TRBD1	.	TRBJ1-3	CASSRATGGPNTIYF	TGTGCCAGCAGCCGAGCAACAGGGGGACCAAACACCATATATTTT
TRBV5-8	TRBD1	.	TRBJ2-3	CASGMDRVIGDTQYF	TGTGCCAGCGGCATGGACAGGGTGATCGGGGATACGCAGTATTTT
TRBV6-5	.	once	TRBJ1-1	CASRRQAMNTEAFF	TGTGCCAGCAGACGACAGGCCATGAACACTGAAGCTTTCTTT
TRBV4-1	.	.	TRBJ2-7	CASSQEMGHSYEQYF	TGCGCCAGCAGCCAAGAAATGGGACACTCCTACGAGCAGTACTTC
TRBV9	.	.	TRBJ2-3	CASTRSVVSTDTQYF	TGTGCCAGCACCCGTAGTGTCGTCAGCACAGATACGCAGTATTTT
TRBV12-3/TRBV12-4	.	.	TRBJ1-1	CASRLLGNRGAFF	TGTGCCAGCAGACTTCTAGGGAATCGGGGAGCTTTCTTT
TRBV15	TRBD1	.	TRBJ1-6	CATSRERAGQGFSPLHF	TGTGCCACCAGCAGAGAGAGGGCCGGACAGGGATTTTCACCCCTCCACTTT
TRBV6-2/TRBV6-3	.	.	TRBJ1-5	CASSSRTVHQPQHF	TGTGCCAGCAGTTCCCGGACAGTCCATCAGCCCCAGCATTTT
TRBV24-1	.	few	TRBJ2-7	CATSERAAYEQYF	TGTGCCACCAGTGAGAGGGCGGCGTACGAGCAGTACTTC
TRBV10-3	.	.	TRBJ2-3	CAISESGPRGDTQYF	TGTGCCATCAGTGAGTCGGGCCCCCGCGGGGATACGCAGTATTTT
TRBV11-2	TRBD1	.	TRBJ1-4	CASSFGQGAGEKLFF	TGTGCCAGCAGCTTTGGGCAGGGGGCAGGTGAAAAACTGTTTTTT
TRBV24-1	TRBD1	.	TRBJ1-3	CATSDPGQGGGNTIYF	TGTGCCACCAGTGACCCCGGACAGGGGGGAGGAAACACCATATATTTT
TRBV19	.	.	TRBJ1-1	CAANPGPGTEAFF	TGTGCAGCTAATCCGGGTCCGGGGACTGAAGCTTTCTTT
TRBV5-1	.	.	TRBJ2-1	CASSLTSASVGEQFF	TGCGCCAGCAGCTTGACTAGTGCCTCAGTGGGTGAGCAGTTCTTC
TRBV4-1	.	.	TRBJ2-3	CASSQVEADTQYF	TGCGCCAGCAGCCAAGTTGAGGCAGATACGCAGTATTTT
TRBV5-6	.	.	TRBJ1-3	CASSFGQGGGRISGNTIYF	TGTGCCAGCAGCTTTGGCCAGGGCGGTGGTAGGATCTCTGGAAACACCATATATTTT
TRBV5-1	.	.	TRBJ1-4	CASSLFGNNREKLFF	TGCGCCAGCAGCTTGTTCGGGAACAATCGTGAAAAACTGTTTTTT
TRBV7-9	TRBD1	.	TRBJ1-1	CASSAPTGASNEAFF	TGTGCCAGCAGCGCACCGACAGGGGCGTCGAATGAAGCTTTCTTT
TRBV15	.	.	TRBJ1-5	CATSRDSNTGEGNQPQHF	TGTGCCACCAGCAGAGATTCCAATACGGGAGAGGGCAATCAGCCCCAGCATTTT
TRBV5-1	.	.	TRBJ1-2	CASNDGGSSNYGYTF	TGCGCCAGCAACGACGGGGGTTCTTCTAACTATGGCTACACCTTC
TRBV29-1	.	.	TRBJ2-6	CSVAEMFGQGTRSNGANVLTF	TGCAGCGTTGCAGAGATGTTTGGACAGGGGACTAGGTCGAATGGGGCCAACGTCCTGACTTTC
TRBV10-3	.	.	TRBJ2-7	CAIGGNSYEQYF	TGTGCCATCGGAGGAAACTCCTACGAGCAGTACTTC
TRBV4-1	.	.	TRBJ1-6	CASSLLHQGYSPLHF	TGCGCCAGCAGCCTACTTCACCAGGGTTATTCACCCCTCCACTTT
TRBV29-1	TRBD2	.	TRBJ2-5	CSVEAFSGGDQETQYF	TGCAGCGTTGAAGCCTTTAGCGGGGGGGACCAAGAGACCCAGTACTTC
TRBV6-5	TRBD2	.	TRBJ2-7	CASSILTSGSYEQYF	TGTGCCAGCAGCATCCTGACTAGCGGCTCCTACGAGCAGTACTTC
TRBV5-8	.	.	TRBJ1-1	CATQRGGLATEAFF	TGTGCCACCCAGAGAGGAGGATTGGCGACTGAAGCTTTCTTT
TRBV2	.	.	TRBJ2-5	CASPLQVLGETQYF	TGTGCCAGCCCTCTACAGGTCCTGGGGGAGACCCAGTACTTC
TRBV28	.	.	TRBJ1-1	CASSSLLQANTEAFF	TGTGCCAGCAGCTCGCTCCTTCAGGCTAACACTGAAGCTTTCTTT
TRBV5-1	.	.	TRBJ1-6	CASSLAAERSPLHF	TGCGCCAGCAGCTTGGCCGCGGAACGTTCACCCCTCCACTTT
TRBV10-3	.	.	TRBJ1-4	CAIRTERNEKLFF	TGTGCCATACGGACAGAACGAAATGAAAAACTGTTTTTT